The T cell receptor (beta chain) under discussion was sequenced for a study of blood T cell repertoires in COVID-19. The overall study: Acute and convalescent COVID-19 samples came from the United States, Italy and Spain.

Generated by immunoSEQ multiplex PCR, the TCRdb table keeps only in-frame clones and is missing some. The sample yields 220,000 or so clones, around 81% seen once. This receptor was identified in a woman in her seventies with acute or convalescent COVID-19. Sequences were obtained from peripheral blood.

CDR3 in amino acids: CASSQGRAGGSPNYGYTF. CDR3 coding DNA: TGTGCCAGCAGCCAAGGGCGGGCAGGGGGCAGCCCTAACTATGGCTACACCTTC. The chain has TRBV3-1 (or the pseudogene TRBV3-2) and TRBJ1-2; 8 bases match TRBD1. The germline gives CDR1 LGHDT, CDR2 YNNKEL (reference sequence). This CDR3 comprises 18 residues. V lost 1 base, J lost 0 bases, and 10 bases stayed unmatched.